This is a list of T cell receptor beta chains from one sample in a study of immune characterization of retroperitoneal liposarcoma. Using its own MiXCR run on the PCR reads, TCRdb lists one record per CDR3 protein. The table records roughly 9,800 distinct CDR3 sequences, approximately 30% of them present only once. Input material: tumor tissue. The source of these receptors is a male donor with retroperitoneal liposarcoma. Both conserved end residues are part of each CDR3. The order of the fields is clone size, J gene, V gene, D gene, CDR3 protein, CDR3 DNA. A D gene is named only where the DNA matches it firmly. Not every row has a clone size; where given, it reads once, few, many or a size class.

>large|TRBJ2-6|TRBV7-2|.
CASSPRRGPGANVLTF
TGTGCCAGCAGCCCAAGGCGGGGTCCTGGGGCCAACGTCCTGACTTTC
>many|TRBJ2-7|TRBV6-1|TRBD2
CASRKKAGGPNEQYF
TGTGCCAGCAGAAAAAAAGCGGGGGGGCCCAATGAGCAGTACTTC
>.|TRBJ1-1|TRBV12-3/TRBV12-4|.
CASSLAQPGGNTEAFF
TGTGCCAGCAGTTTAGCGCAACCCGGAGGGAACACTGAAGCTTTCTTT
>medium-sized|TRBJ2-1|TRBV7-2|TRBD1
CASSLGWQGERQFF
TGTGCCAGCAGCTTAGGGTGGCAGGGGGAGCGGCAGTTCTTC
>medium-sized|TRBJ2-5|TRBV12-3/TRBV12-4|TRBD1
CASSWGDRESETQYF
TGTGCCAGCAGTTGGGGGGACAGGGAGTCTGAGACCCAGTACTTC
>.|TRBJ1-1|TRBV11-3|TRBD1
CASSRWDSTNTEAFF
TGTGCCAGCAGCCGCTGGGACAGCACCAACACTGAAGCTTTCTTT
>once|TRBJ1-2|TRBV7-6|.
CASSQRLGGGYTF
TGTGCCAGCAGCCAACGCCTCGGGGGTGGCTACACCTTC
>.|TRBJ2-1|TRBV6-1|.
CASSEFWAGSSGEQFF
TGTGCCAGCAGTGAATTTTGGGCGGGAAGTTCAGGTGAGCAGTTCTTC
>medium-sized|TRBJ2-7|TRBV6-1|.
CASSEGQLNEQYF
TGTGCCAGCAGTGAAGGACAGTTAAATGAGCAGTACTTC
>few|TRBJ2-3|TRBV11-2|.
CASSRADTQYF
TGTGCCAGCAGCCGAGCAGATACGCAGTATTTT
>many|TRBJ2-7|TRBV27|.
CASSLTSNSYEQYF
TGTGCCAGCAGTCTGACCTCTAACTCCTACGAGCAGTACTTC
>medium-sized|TRBJ2-1|TRBV7-6|.
CASSPGDYEQFF
TGTGCCAGCAGCCCGGGCGACTACGAGCAGTTCTTC